The rows below give T cell receptor beta chains drawn from one sample of a study of post-analysis software for immune sequencing data. TCRdb fed the PCR reads into MiXCR, producing one record per CDR3 protein. The sample has some 800,000 distinct CDR3 sequences; about 45% are singletons. Sequencing input: blood. All receptors come from a girl aged 10 to 17 with multiple sclerosis. CDR3s leave out the opening cysteine and the closing phenylalanine or tryptophan. Each record gives: D gene, V gene, clone size, CDR3 protein. A D gene is named only where the DNA matches it firmly. Only part of the rows carry a size: once, few, many, or a class if the clone is expanded.

D: -
V: TRBV29-1
size: -
CDR3: SVVPGDDEQF

D: TRBD1
V: TRBV9
size: -
CDR3: ASSAGDRGSSYEQY

D: -
V: TRBV28
size: few
CDR3: ASSAHEYSYEQY

D: -
V: TRBV7-3
size: many
CDR3: ASSFSHSTDTQY

D: -
V: TRBV6-5
size: few
CDR3: ASSPGGTPYEQY

D: -
V: TRBV3-1
size: -
CDR3: ASSPGRVQF

D: -
V: TRBV20-1
size: few
CDR3: SVVADYEQY

D: -
V: TRBV2
size: many
CDR3: ASSRSYNEQF

D: TRBD2
V: TRBV7-2
size: -
CDR3: ASSNKREGQEQY

D: -
V: TRBV12-3/TRBV12-4
size: -
CDR3: ASKGEGGNEQF

D: -
V: TRBV29-1
size: -
CDR3: SVELTGYYGYT

D: -
V: TRBV6-1
size: -
CDR3: ASASRGLNTEAF

D: -
V: TRBV11-2
size: -
CDR3: ASSLVHGDTQY

D: TRBD2
V: TRBV3-1
size: -
CDR3: ASSRMTSGSGNEQF

D: -
V: TRBV15
size: few
CDR3: ATSRDRQTTGELF

D: TRBD2
V: TRBV9
size: few
CDR3: ASSEGAGVLYEQY

D: -
V: TRBV7-6
size: few
CDR3: ASSLGTRHTDTQY

D: -
V: TRBV4-3
size: few
CDR3: ASSRSGADTQY

D: -
V: TRBV12-3/TRBV12-4
size: -
CDR3: ASSRRAGSGANVLT

D: TRBD2
V: TRBV10-3
size: -
CDR3: AISETSGQF

D: -
V: TRBV10-3
size: many
CDR3: AISESAFEQY

D: -
V: TRBV5-1
size: -
CDR3: ASSFTAVTDTQY

D: -
V: TRBV6-6
size: few
CDR3: ASSLDRDNEQY

D: -
V: TRBV13
size: -
CDR3: ASSLYGGPLEDTQY

D: TRBD2
V: TRBV6-6
size: -
CDR3: ASRLPGLAGSPDTQY

D: -
V: TRBV7-3
size: -
CDR3: ASSLEPSPYNEQF

D: TRBD2
V: TRBV7-2
size: -
CDR3: ASSWGLAGHNEQF

D: TRBD1
V: TRBV10-3
size: few
CDR3: AISVSGTGGRETQY

D: -
V: TRBV7-9
size: few
CDR3: ASSSGLWAGYT

D: -
V: TRBV9
size: -
CDR3: ASSSNSGANVLT